These 10 T cell receptor beta chains share one sample of origin, sequenced in a study of cytomegalovirus exposure and HLA in healthy donors. Repertoires were generated with immunoSEQ multiplex PCR, while TCRdb's copy carries only in-frame clones and drops some. The table has about 90,000 clones, roughly 80% seen once; the top ten hold 9% to 13%. Sequenced sample: PBMCs. The source is a woman aged 18-30 years in good health and CMV-seropositive.

The CDR3 bases are TGTGCCAGCAGCTTAGTCGGGAGGGGGGAAAACACCATATATTTT. It translates to CASSLVGRGENTIYF. This sequence joins TRBV7-2 and TRBJ1-3; TRBD1 might be the D (6 bases). CDR3 length: 15 residues. V was shortened by 1 base and J by 6 bases, with 13 bases between the two germline ends. Germline V gives CDR1 SGHTA, CDR2 FQGNSA.

V gene TRBV30 combines with J gene TRBJ1-2; TRBD1 matches at 8 bases. The V segment lost 2 bases and the J segment 8 bases; nucleotides outside the gene matches: 7. The CDR3 extends over 13 amino acids. In germline, CDR1 is GTSNPN, CDR2 SVGIG (reference sequence). CDR3 sequence (DNA): TGTGCCTGGAGTAGAGGACAGGGACTGGGCTACACCTTC. This codes for CAWSRGQGLGYTF.

This clone was seen ten or more times. The gene calls are TRBV4-1 and TRBJ2-2; 7 bases match TRBD2. Germline assignment: CDR1 MGHRA and CDR2 YSYEKL. V dropped 0 bases and J dropped 4; count of bases not matched to a gene: 17. This CDR3 spans 20 amino acids. CDR3 loop: CASSQDSGRGSGESTGELFF. The CDR3 nucleotides read TGCGCCAGCAGCCAAGATTCGGGCCGTGGGAGCGGGGAGTCCACCGGGGAGCTGTTTTTT.

The chain recombines TRBV18 with TRBJ1-1, with TRBD1 identical over 8 bases. Trimming removed 3 bases from V and 3 bases from J; junction bases left unmatched: 12. Germline V gene sequence: CDR1 KGHSH, CDR2 LQKENI. The CDR3 covers 17 residues. The DNA of the CDR3 is TGTGCCAGCTCACCTCCTTCCTCAGGGGGCGCGTACACTGAAGCTTTCTTT. It yields the protein CASSPPSSGGAYTEAFF.

The chain has TRBV9 and TRBJ1-1, with 10 bases fitting TRBD1. The CDR3 contains 19 residues. The J segment lost 7 bases and the V segment lost 1 base, leaving 19 bases of the junction unmatched. CDR1 is SGDLS, CDR2 YYNGEE, per germline. The CDR3 DNA follows: TGTGCCAGCAGCGTACCGACCGACAGGGGGCCGGGAGGAGGTGGTGAAGCTTTCTTT. Amino acids: CASSVPTDRGPGGGGEAFF. Looking up the rest from reference TRBV9 and TRBJ1-1 gives the full variable domain: DSGVTQTPKHLITATGQRVTLRCSPRSGDLSVYWYQQSLDQGLQFLIQYYNGEERAKGNILERFSAQQFPDLHSELNLSSLELGDSALYFCASSVPTDRGPGGGGEAFFGQGTRLTVV.

The rearrangement links TRBV28 to TRBJ2-1; D unclear. The V and J ends lost 3 bases and 10 bases respectively, with 10 bases between them. The CDR3 totals 12 residues. CDR1 and CDR2 from the germline V gene are MDHEN and SYDVKM. The CDR3 DNA follows: TGTGCCAGCAGTTTGGAGTTCGACGAGCAGTTCTTC. Residues: CASSLEFDEQFF.

This clone was recorded once. The V call is TRBV6-4, the J call TRBJ2-1, with 11 bases matching TRBD2. The V gene's germline CDR1 is MRHNA and CDR2 SNTAGT. This CDR3 region has 15 residues. V lost 2 bases and J lost 9; bases outside the gene matches: 6. CDR3: CASSDVAGGLGEQFF. The CDR3 nucleotides are TGTGCCAGCAGTGACGTAGCGGGGGGGCTCGGTGAGCAGTTCTTC.

The rearrangement joins TRBV12-5 to TRBJ2-2; D remains ambiguous. The V gene lost 6 bases and the J gene lost 8 bases, with 10 bases spanning the gap. The CDR3 has 12 residues. The germline V gene has CDR1 LGHNT and CDR2 FRNRAP. DNA for the CDR3: TGTGCTAGTGGAATTCTGGAGGGGGAGCTGTTTTTT. Translated: CASGILEGELFF. Looking up the rest from reference TRBV12-5 and TRBJ2-2 gives the full variable domain: DARVTQTPRHKVTEMGQEVTMRCQPILGHNTVFWYRQTMMQGLELLAYFRNRAPLDDSGMPKDRFSAEMPDATLATLKIQPSEPRDSAVYFCASGILEGELFFGEGSRLTVL.

The V gene is TRBV4-3, the J gene TRBJ1-2; D is perhaps TRBD1 (5 bases). Germline V CDR1 and CDR2: LGHNA, YSLEER. CDR3 length: 14 residues. The V and J ends lost 0 bases and 8 bases respectively, with 13 bases between them. The CDR3, as DNA: TGCGCCAGCAGCCAAGATGGGCAGGGTAAAGGCTACACCTTC. Protein: CASSQDGQGKGYTF.

This clone is a singleton in its sample. The chain joins TRBV6-5 to TRBJ2-7, with TRBD1 identical over 7 bases. Germline CDR1 and CDR2: MNHEY and SVGAGI. V shed 2 bases and J 5 bases; nucleotides not matched to a gene: 6. CDR3 length: 14 residues. CDR3 DNA: TGTGCCAGCAGTTACCAAAGACAGGGCCACGAGCAGTACTTC. This encodes CASSYQRQGHEQYF.